These 28 T cell receptor beta chains originate from one sample sequenced in a study of neurological immune-mediated disorders. TCRdb re-called the 5' RACE reads through MiXCR, storing one row per CDR3 protein. The sample gives about 50,000 distinct CDR3 sequences, 10% of which show up once; approximately 5.3% is in the top ten. Material: PBMCs. The receptors here all came from a man aged 65 to 85 with HTLV-1-associated myelopathy (HAM/TSP).

This clonotype was found once. V usage is TRBV18 and J usage is TRBJ2-3, with D perhaps assigned TRBD1 or TRBD2 (5 bases each). Trimming cost V 1 base and J 6 bases, with 11 bases left between them. The CDR3 runs 14 residues. Germline CDR1 and CDR2: KGHSH and LQKENI. DNA of the CDR3: TGTGCCAGCTCACCACGATCGGGGCTGGATACGCAGTATTTT. Its translation is CASSPRSGLDTQYF.

The sample holds many counts of this clonotype. J is TRBJ1-2 and V is TRBV7-2; D gene uncertain. The V and J ends lost 5 bases and 0 bases respectively, with 16 bases between them. CDR1 is SGHTA and CDR2 is FQGNSA in the germline V gene. This CDR3 region has 16 residues. The CDR3 coding sequence is TGTGCCAGCAGCCCAATGACATCCAGGACTAACTATGGCTACACCTTC. Its translation is CASSPMTSRTNYGYTF.

This clonotype appeared many times. The genes are TRBV7-9 and TRBJ2-2; the D is unclear. The CDR3 is 15 residues long. V lost 4 bases, J lost 1 base, and 10 bases lay in between. The germline CDR1 and CDR2 sequences are SEHNR and FQNEAQ (reference sequence). CDR3 amino acids: CASSSSNMNTGELFF. The DNA for the CDR3 is TGTGCCAGCAGCTCCTCAAATATGAACACCGGGGAGCTGTTTTTT.

V usage is TRBV2 and J usage is TRBJ2-1; TRBD2 aligns across 7 bases. The DNA end is a closer match to TRBJ2-7, so the J assignment may be wrong. Germline lookup yields CDR1 SNHLY and CDR2 FYNNEI. CDR3 size: 15 residues. The CDR3 nucleotides read TGTGCCAGCAGTGTACAAGGACTAGACCTTGATGAGCAGTACTTC. This codes for CASSVQGLDLDEQYF.

This clonotype was counted many times. The genes are TRBV7-2 and TRBJ1-3; possible D gene TRBD1, 5 bases. CDR1 and CDR2 (germline): SGHTA, FQGNSA. Trimming took 0 bases from V and 2 from J, leaving 8 bases between them. This CDR3 comprises 15 residues. The CDR3 spells CASSLAFRAGNTIYF. CDR3 nucleotides: TGTGCCAGCAGCTTAGCGTTCAGGGCTGGAAACACCATATATTTT.

This clonotype was seen at least ten times. The gene calls are TRBV5-1 and TRBJ1-4; D call uncertain. The CDR3 loop spans 14 amino acids. Germline assignment: CDR1 SGHRS and CDR2 YFSETQ. V dropped 6 bases and J dropped 4 bases, with 13 bases sitting between them. This CDR3 is CASKSRESNEKLFF. The CDR3 nucleotides read TGCGCCAGCAAGTCGCGAGAAAGTAATGAAAAACTGTTTTTT.

This clonotype appeared many times. This chain connects TRBV7-9 to TRBJ1-1; no definite D call. Germline V gene data show CDR1 as SEHNR and CDR2 as FQNEAQ (reference sequence). The CDR3 is 14 residues long. The V end was cut by 1 base, the J end by 4 bases, with 10 bases between. The CDR3 loop reads CASSLVRSGTEAFF. In DNA form, the CDR3 reads TGTGCCAGCAGCTTAGTTCGGTCGGGCACTGAAGCTTTCTTT.

This clonotype was counted at least ten times. V is TRBV24-1 and J is TRBJ2-2, with 7 bases lining up with TRBD2. This CDR3 has 13 amino acids. CDR1 KGHDR and CDR2 SFDVKD come from the germline V gene. J gave up 1 base and V 11 bases, and 3 bases lay outside the gene matches. In nucleotides, the CDR3 is TGTGCCAGCAGCGGGAAGAACACCGGGGAGCTGTTTTTT. Translation: CASSGKNTGELFF.

Many counts were recorded for this clonotype. The CDR3 reads CASSLNTGQGIYNEQFF. The CDR3 DNA follows: TGCGCCAGCAGCCTCAATACCGGACAGGGGATTTACAATGAGCAGTTCTTC. This chain uses TRBV4-3 with TRBJ2-1; 9 positions match TRBD1. The V gene's germline CDR1 is LGHNA and CDR2 YSLEER. The J segment lost 4 bases and the V segment lost 4 bases, leaving 11 bases of the junction unmatched. CDR3 size: 17 residues.

The sample holds many counts of this clonotype. The rearrangement joins TRBV24-1 to TRBJ2-2; 9 bases map to TRBD1. This CDR3 region has 15 residues. Germline trimming cut 7 bases from V and 6 bases from J; bases unmatched to any gene: 8. Germline lookup yields CDR1 KGHDR and CDR2 SFDVKD. Here the CDR3 DNA reads TGTGCCACCAGCCCGGACAGGGGACTCTCCGGGGAGCTGTTTTTT. Residues: CATSPDRGLSGELFF.

This clonotype was detected ten times or more. The rearrangement links TRBV5-5 to TRBJ2-7; D is uncertain. The germline V gene encodes CDR1 SGHKS and CDR2 YYEKEE (reference sequence). The CDR3 is 13 amino acids. V shed 5 bases and J shed 1 base, with 10 bases lying between them. Here the CDR3 reads CASSMPRSYEQYF. The CDR3 DNA reads TGTGCCAGCAGTATGCCCAGATCCTACGAGCAGTACTTC.

This clonotype has at least ten counts. The chain recombines TRBV19 with TRBJ2-1, with 8 bases that match TRBD2. After removal of 3 bases from V and 1 base from J, the junction contained 5 bases not matched to a gene. The CDR3 is 16 amino acids. CDR1 is LNHDA, CDR2 SQIVND, per germline (reference sequence). This CDR3 reads CASSIEASGSYNEQFF. Written as DNA, the CDR3 is TGTGCCAGTAGTATCGAGGCTAGCGGGTCCTACAATGAGCAGTTCTTC. Full variable domain (rest looked up from reference TRBV19 and TRBJ2-1): DGGITQSPKYLFRKEGQNVTLSCEQNLNHDAMYWYRQDPGQGLRLIYYSQIVNDFQKGDIAEGYSVSREKKESFPLTVTSAQKNPTAFYLCASSIEASGSYNEQFFGPGTRLTVL.

This clonotype has a count of ten or more. The CDR3 region is CSVRGTVTTGELFF. For the CDR3, the DNA is TGCAGCGTGAGAGGGACGGTCACCACCGGGGAGCTGTTTTTT. The chain is built from TRBV29-1 and TRBJ2-2, with D perhaps given as TRBD1 or TRBD2 (5 bases each). Germline loops: CDR1 SQVTM, CDR2 ANQGSEA. The V end lost 6 bases, the J end lost 4 bases, and 15 bases lay between the germline ends. The CDR3 runs to 14 residues.

By sample fraction, this clonotype is medium-sized. The chain has TRBV7-9 and TRBJ2-3, with 7 bases matching TRBD1. Germline CDR1 is SEHNR and CDR2 is FQNEAQ (reference sequence). The length of the CDR3 is 14 residues. The trim removed 7 bases at V and 4 bases at J, leaving 8 bases unmatched. The CDR3 bases are TGTGCCAGCACCCTGTCGCAGGGGGCAGATACGCAGTATTTT. This encodes CASTLSQGADTQYF.

This clonotype was observed many times. The genes are TRBV20-1 and TRBJ2-7, with D perhaps given as TRBD1 or TRBD2 (6 bases each). Trimming took off 3 bases at V and 6 bases at J, with 18 bases between the two ends. Germline CDR1 reads DFQATT; CDR2 reads SNEGSKA (reference sequence). The CDR3 is 14 amino acids. In nucleotides, the CDR3 is TGCAGTGCTAGCGCCGGGGGCCCCCTCTCCGAGCAGTACTTC. This encodes CSASAGGPLSEQYF.

This clonotype was seen repeatedly, ten times or more. V usage is TRBV21-1 and J usage is TRBJ2-1; the D call in the table, TRBD2, was not verified against the DNA. TRBV21-1 is a documented pseudogene. The CDR3 consists of 17 residues. CDR3 bases: TGTGCCAGCAGCAAACTCCACGGGCCTAGCTCCTACAATGAGCAGTTCTTC. It specifies CASSKLHGPSSYNEQFF.

This clonotype occurred many times. The V call is TRBV9, the J call TRBJ2-7; 8 bases fit TRBD2. Germline V lookup: CDR1 SGDLS, CDR2 YYNGEE. The CDR3 covers 15 residues. Trimming took 0 bases from V and 1 from J; bases not matched to a gene: 3. CDR3 DNA sequence: TGTGCCAGCAGCGTAGGTGCGGGAGGTTCCTACGAGCAGTACTTC. The encoded protein is CASSVGAGGSYEQYF.

This clonotype was picked up many times. This chain links TRBV5-6 with TRBJ2-1, with D possibly being TRBD1 or TRBD2 (5 bases each). Germline V gives CDR1 SGHDT, CDR2 YYEEEE. V was cut by 7 bases and J by 3 bases, with 17 bases left in between. The CDR3 spans 15 residues. The CDR3 is CASGSPGPGYNEQFF. In nucleotides, the CDR3 is TGTGCCAGCGGCTCGCCGGGACCCGGCTACAATGAGCAGTTCTTC.

This clonotype was seen ten or more times. This rearrangement joins TRBV7-9 to TRBJ2-1; D may correspond to TRBD1 or TRBD2 (5 bases each). This CDR3 contains 15 residues. CDR1 and CDR2 from the germline V gene are SEHNR and FQNEAQ (reference sequence). V was clipped by 5 bases and J by 7 bases, with 18 bases between them. The CDR3 loop is CASSPKGTGRNEQFF. CDR3 nucleotides: TGTGCCAGCAGCCCCAAGGGGACGGGACGGAATGAGCAGTTCTTC.

This clonotype was seen at least ten times. The J gene is TRBJ2-2, the V gene TRBV5-5, with 8 nucleotides matching TRBD2. The CDR3 is made up of 15 amino acids. J gave up 4 bases and V 4 bases, and 6 bases lay outside the gene matches. Germline CDR1 and CDR2: SGHKS and YYEKEE (reference sequence). The CDR3 spells CASSPAAGATGELFF. CDR3 sequence (DNA): TGTGCCAGCAGCCCCGCAGCGGGAGCCACCGGGGAGCTGTTTTTT.

This clonotype was recorded at least ten times. The V call is TRBV27, the J call TRBJ2-2; D gene unclear. Trimming pared 4 bases from V and 6 bases from J, leaving 12 bases between. The V gene's germline CDR1 is MNHEY and CDR2 SMNVEV (reference sequence). There are 14 residues in the CDR3. The CDR3 DNA reads as TGTGCCAGCAGTTCCCTAGTAGCAGCCGGGGAGCTGTTTTTT. As protein: CASSSLVAAGELFF.

This clonotype was found a few times. The rearrangement links TRBV6-1 to TRBJ1-5; D call uncertain. Germline values: CDR1 MNHNS, CDR2 SASEGT. The CDR3 is 15 amino acids. Trimming took 5 bases from V and 6 from J, leaving 17 bases between them. CDR3: CASSYGPSLGQPQHF. CDR3 DNA: TGTGCCAGCAGTTACGGGCCCTCATTGGGTCAGCCCCAGCATTTT.

This clonotype was seen repeatedly, ten times or more. J is TRBJ2-7 and V is TRBV7-2, with D maybe TRBD2 (5 bases). Per the germline V gene, CDR1 is SGHTA and CDR2 is FQGNSA. CDR3 length: 13 amino acids. Trimming removed 1 base from V and 5 bases from J, with 9 bases in between. In DNA form, the CDR3 reads TGTGCCAGCAGCTTAGGGGGAGTCGACGAGCAGTACTTC. It is translated as CASSLGGVDEQYF. Filled out from reference TRBV7-2 and TRBJ2-7, the complete variable domain reads GAGVSQSPSNKVTEKGKDVELRCDPISGHTALYWYRQSLGQGLEFLIYFQGNSAPDKSGLPSDRFSAERTGGSVSTLTIQRTQQEDSAVYLCASSLGGVDEQYFGPGTRLTVT.

The table lists this clonotype with many counts. The rearrangement links TRBV7-9 to TRBJ2-1; D is perhaps TRBD2 (7 bases). This CDR3 is 14 amino acids long. Germline assignment: CDR1 SEHNR and CDR2 FQNEAQ (reference sequence). V gave up 5 bases and J gave up 8 bases, with 16 bases separating them. CDR3 protein: CASSRGAGWDEQFF. CDR3 nucleotides: TGTGCCAGCAGCCGGGGGGCAGGTTGGGATGAGCAGTTCTTC.

V and J are TRBV20-1 and TRBJ2-3; a possible D gene is TRBD2 (6 bases). V was shortened by 3 bases and J by 3 bases, with 13 bases between the two germline ends. The germline V gene has CDR1 DFQATT and CDR2 SNEGSKA (reference sequence). The CDR3 covers 14 residues. In DNA, the CDR3 is TGCAGTGCTAGCGGAGGGGCTCGGACAGATACGCAGTATTTT. Its translation: CSASGGARTDTQYF.

By sample fraction, this clonotype is medium-sized (0.01 to 0.1%). The chain recombines TRBV28 with TRBJ1-6; D perhaps matches TRBD1 (6 bases). CDR3 length: 17 amino acids. Trimming pared 3 bases from V and 7 bases from J, leaving 19 bases between. CDR1 is MDHEN and CDR2 is SYDVKM in the germline V gene. The CDR3 is CASSFRRIRDKNSPLHF. CDR3 bases: TGTGCCAGCAGTTTCCGACGGATCCGGGACAAAAATTCACCCCTCCACTTT.

This clonotype occurred many times. V is TRBV6-1 and J is TRBJ1-6, with a weak D call TRBD1 (6 bases). Germline loops: CDR1 MNHNS, CDR2 SASEGT. The V gene lost 3 bases and the J gene lost 7 bases, with 16 bases spanning the gap. CDR3 length: 16 residues. In nucleotides, the CDR3 is TGTGCCAGCAGTGACCTGGGACAAAGTAGGAATTCACCCCTCCACTTT. It codes for CASSDLGQSRNSPLHF.

There are many counts of this clonotype. The V gene is TRBV20-1, the J gene TRBJ2-1; D gene ambiguous. Germline values: CDR1 DFQATT, CDR2 SNEGSKA (reference sequence). This CDR3 region has 14 residues. Trimming cost V 6 bases and J 6 bases, with 18 bases left between them. The CDR3 sequence is CSAPQPKQSNEQFF. CDR3 nucleotides: TGCAGTGCACCCCAGCCGAAACAGAGCAATGAGCAGTTCTTC.